This record looks at one TCR beta chain sequence and its context. The data derive from a study of blood T cell repertoires in COVID-19. Background on the study: There were acute and convalescent COVID-19 samples, and they came from the United States, Italy and Spain. Sources were T cells, B-cell-depleted T cells, or PBMCs; the material itself was cDNA or gDNA.

Original processing methods: The assay estimated nucleated cells by amplifying reference gene primers. Measured with immunoSEQ multiplex PCR; TCRdb has only the in-frame clones, and not every one. Clone size and the V and J calls come from that table; the DNA yielded D and trimming. The sample holds around 270,000 clones, 84% seen once. This TCR derives from a woman aged 40 to 50 who had recovered from COVID-19. Source material: peripheral blood.

This CDR3 is CASSPPRVTEKLFF. The CDR3 DNA is TGTGCCAGCTCACCACCGAGGGTAACTGAAAAACTGTTTTTT. The chain employs TRBV18 and TRBJ1-4; the D is unclear. The CDR3 is 14 amino acids. Germline V gene data show CDR1 as KGHSH and CDR2 as LQKENI. Trimming removed 0 bases at V and 7 bases at J, with 9 bases between. The full variable domain, completed using reference TRBV18 and TRBJ1-4, is NAGVMQNPRHLVRRRGQEARLRCSPMKGHSHVYWYRQLPEEGLKFMVYLQKENIIDESGMPKERFSAEFPKEGPSILRIQQVVRGDSAAYFCASSPPRVTEKLFFGSGTQLSVL.